The 7 T cell receptor beta chains presented below share a single source sample, sequenced in a study of regulatory T cells in long-lasting Graves disease. Arm-PCR with iRepertoire HTBI primers amplified the CDR3 regions for these TCR beta libraries. TCRdb re-called the multiplex PCR reads through MiXCR, storing one row per CDR3 protein. The profile covers some 340,000 distinct CDR3 sequences, with around 11% appearing a single time and approximately 20% taken by the ten largest. The time point was: newly diagnosed GD, antithyroid drugs for less than 3 months. PBMCs provided the RNA from which the TCR library was made. The sample was also linked to a second study, of T cells in Graves' hyperthyroidism and ophthalmopathy.

The sequences come from peripheral blood mononuclear cells (PBMCs), collected at new diagnosis, from a patient treated with antithyroid drugs. These receptors were obtained from a woman under 30 with Graves disease.

The chain employs TRBV4-3 and TRBJ1-1; D unclear. The CDR3 runs to 15 residues. The V end was cut by 4 bases, the J end by 4 bases, with 16 bases between. Germline CDR1 and CDR2: LGHNA and YSLEER. CDR3 protein: CASSRWLEGATEAFF. The CDR3 DNA reads TGCGCCAGCAGCCGCTGGTTAGAGGGAGCCACTGAAGCTTTCTTT.

The CDR3 DNA reads TGTGCCAGCAGCGATCAGGGGGGGGAGACTGAAGCTTTCTTT. This encodes CASSDQGGETEAFF. This chain joins TRBV9 and TRBJ1-1; the match to TRBD1 covers 7 bases. The trim removed 3 bases at V and 5 bases at J, leaving 7 bases unmatched. The CDR3 loop spans 14 amino acids. Germline V gene data show CDR1 as SGDLS and CDR2 as YYNGEE.

The J gene is TRBJ2-7, the V gene TRBV28; 7 positions agree with TRBD1. V dropped 4 bases and J dropped 6; count of bases not matched to a gene: 9. Germline-derived CDR1 and CDR2 are MDHEN and SYDVKM. There are 14 residues in the CDR3. CDR3 amino acids: CASSSMTGLSEQYF. The CDR3, as DNA: TGTGCCAGCAGTTCAATGACAGGGTTAAGCGAGCAGTACTTC.

Only one count was recorded for this clonotype. Since a far larger clone is one base different, this is likely a read error. The CDR3 DNA sequence: TGTGCCAGCAGTTTAGAACAGCTGGTTAGTAAGCGGTTCTTC. Translating it yields CASSLEQLVSKRFF. The V gene is TRBV28, the J gene TRBJ2-4; maybe TRBD2 (5 bases). From germline, CDR1 is MDHEN and CDR2 SYDVKM. CDR3 length: 14 residues. Supplemented by reference TRBV28 and TRBJ2-4, the full variable domain reads DVKVTQSSRYLVKRTGEKVFLECVQDMDHENMFWYRQDPGLGLRLIYFSYDVKMKEKGDIPEGYSVSREKKERFSLILESASTNQTSMYLCASSLEQLVSKRFFGAGTRLSVL.

The table lists this clonotype with many counts. V and J are TRBV11-2 and TRBJ2-5; D not certain. This CDR3 region has 15 residues. Germline V gives CDR1 SGHAT, CDR2 FQNNGV. Trimming cost V 2 bases and J 1 base, with 11 bases left between them. CDR3 residues: CASSLFVGTQETQYF. The CDR3 nucleotides read TGTGCCAGCAGCTTATTTGTTGGCACCCAAGAGACCCAGTACTTC.

The V and J genes are TRBV7-9 and TRBJ2-7; TRBD1 matches at 7 bases. The CDR3 is made up of 14 amino acids. V lost 5 bases to trimming and J lost 0 bases; unmatched junction nucleotides: 4. Looked up from germline, CDR1 is SEHNR and CDR2 is FQNEAQ (reference sequence). This chain's CDR3 is CASSKWDSSYEQYF. As DNA, the CDR3 is TGTGCCAGCAGCAAATGGGACAGCTCCTACGAGCAGTACTTC.

This clonotype showed up just a few times. The chain uses TRBV20-1 and TRBJ1-5; D is undetermined. Trimming stripped 6 bases from V and 4 bases from J, with 10 bases between. This CDR3 contains 12 residues. Germline assignment: CDR1 DFQATT and CDR2 SNEGSKA (reference sequence). The CDR3 sequence: CSALRLNQPQHF. The DNA of the CDR3 is TGCAGTGCCTTACGACTGAATCAGCCCCAGCATTTT.